This T cell receptor (beta chain) derives from a study of PD-1 blockade in classical Hodgkin lymphoma. The protocol was immunoSEQ multiplex PCR, while the TCRdb copy is restricted to in-frame clones and leaves out a portion. The table lists some 90,000 clones, approximately 86% of them singletons. Note on this clone: Its target is unknown.

The CDR3 has 13 residues. Trimming left V 3 bases short and J 10 bases short, with 13 bases between. Germline-derived CDR1 and CDR2 are ENHRY and SYGVKD. The time point denotes: cycle 4 day 1 (C4D1), after less than 7 weeks of nivolumab. All patients relapsed after autologous stem cell transplantation, and brentuximab vedotin exposure varied. Responses achieved at best were complete response, partial response or progressive disease. Overall study findings and caveats: Some patients started nivolumab under 1 year after ASCT, and they were excluded. Complete responders entered with baseline diversity on par with newly diagnosed patients, the results showed. While CD8+ TCR diversity did not rise significantly by C4D1, CD4+ TCR diversity did.

The sample was peripheral blood mononuclear cells (PBMCs), taken before the fourth cycle of nivolumab. V is TRBV10-3 and J is TRBJ2-1; TRBD2 is a possible D gene (5 bases). This TCR was recovered from a human donor with classical Hodgkin lymphoma. The CDR3 nucleotides are TGTGCCATCAGTGACGCTCCTTCGGGAGAGCAGTTCTTC. Amino acids: CAISDAPSGEQFF.